The 7 T cell receptor beta chains in this list originate from one sample, sequenced in a study of shared clonotypes between healthy human individuals. Clones were sequenced by immunoSEQ multiplex PCR, and TCRdb holds only the in-frame ones, with some missing. This sample has over a million clones, with around 97% found just once. Sequencing used naive CD4+ T cells sorted from blood. Subset of the sample: CD45RA+ positively selected. All receptors derive from a man aged 30-40 years in good health.

V and J are TRBV11-2 and TRBJ1-2, with TRBD1 matching over 9 bases. The CDR3 covers 15 residues. Germline V lookup: CDR1 SGHAT, CDR2 FQNNGV. V lost 5 bases, J lost 2 bases, and 6 bases stayed unmatched. The CDR3 here is CASSTYRGRNYGYTF. CDR3 sequence (DNA): TGTGCCAGCAGCACATACAGGGGGCGGAACTATGGCTACACCTTC.

A word on this clone: The same CDR3 also results from other DNA sequences found in this sample. This chain uses TRBV11-3 with TRBJ2-5; a possible D gene is TRBD1 (5 bases). Trimming removed 1 base at V and 5 bases at J, with 8 bases between. CDR1 and CDR2 (germline): SGHNT, YENEEA. This CDR3 spans 13 amino acids. The CDR3 sequence: CASSLAGSETQYF. CDR3 sequence (DNA): TGTGCCAGCAGCTTAGCAGGGTCGGAGACCCAGTACTTC.

The V call is TRBV5-1, the J call TRBJ2-2, with no clear D. Between the trimmed V and J ends, which lost 4 bases and 0 bases, there was a span of 10 bases. The CDR3 totals 15 residues. Germline CDR1 is SGHRS and CDR2 is YFSETQ. CDR3 coding DNA: TGCGCCAGCAGCGGCAAAGCCCCGAACACCGGGGAGCTGTTTTTT. Translating it yields CASSGKAPNTGELFF.

This clone was observed once. The rearrangement joins TRBV2 to TRBJ1-4; D may be TRBD1 (6 bases). V lost 8 bases to trimming and J lost 5 bases, with 12 bases between them. Looked up from germline, CDR1 is SNHLY and CDR2 is FYNNEI. This CDR3 has 13 residues. Here the CDR3 reads CASGQGRNEKLFF. As DNA, the CDR3 is TGTGCCAGCGGTCAGGGGCGAAATGAAAAACTGTTTTTT.

V is TRBV29-1 and J is TRBJ2-7; D could derive from TRBD1 or TRBD2 (5 bases each). This CDR3 is built from 12 residues. Germline CDR1 SQVTM, CDR2 ANQGSEA. V was shortened by 4 bases and J by 9 bases, with 16 bases between the two germline ends. CDR3 DNA: TGCAGCGTTGGGGACGTTGGCCCGGGGCAGTACTTC. This translates into CSVGDVGPGQYF.

This chain uses TRBV19 with TRBJ1-5; D call uncertain. The germline gives CDR1 LNHDA, CDR2 SQIVND (reference sequence). The CDR3 runs 12 residues. V lost 3 bases and J 9 bases, leaving 9 bases between the germline ends. CDR3 coding DNA: TGTGCCAGTAGTATTAGTCGGGGGCCCCAGCATTTT. Its translation: CASSISRGPQHF.

The table lists this clone with a count of one. The gene calls are TRBV10-1 and TRBJ2-1, with TRBD2 identical over 8 bases. With 2 bases clipped from V and 4 bases from J, the junction kept 7 bases outside the gene matches. Germline lookup yields CDR1 WNHNN and CDR2 SYGVQD (reference sequence). The CDR3 totals 16 residues. The CDR3 region has the DNA TGCGCCAGCAGTGAGGCCACTAGCGGTTTATACAATGAGCAGTTCTTC. This gives the protein CASSEATSGLYNEQFF.